This T cell receptor beta chain is drawn from a study of T cell responses to AZD1222 COVID-19 vaccine. General study results and limits: The span of vaccine-associated CD4 TCRs extended across spike, with dominance at 160-218 and 743-854. The repertoires were collected only after the peak T cell response.

Measured with immunoSEQ multiplex PCR; TCRdb has only the in-frame clones, and not every one. This sample has roughly 120,000 clones, with approximately 85% found just once. Concerning this clone: Its antigen remains unknown.

This CDR3 contains 13 residues. The ends lost 6 bases at V and 6 bases at J; junction bases unmatched: 6. This sequence was found in an adult who received the AZD1222 COVID-19 vaccine. Sequences were derived from peripheral blood, sampled 28 days after the second AZD1222 dose. The genes are TRBV12-3 or TRBV12-4 and TRBJ1-1; 8 nucleotides line up with TRBD1. The CDR3 reads CASSGQQGAEAFF. DNA of the CDR3: TGTGCCAGCAGCGGACAACAGGGGGCTGAAGCTTTCTTT.